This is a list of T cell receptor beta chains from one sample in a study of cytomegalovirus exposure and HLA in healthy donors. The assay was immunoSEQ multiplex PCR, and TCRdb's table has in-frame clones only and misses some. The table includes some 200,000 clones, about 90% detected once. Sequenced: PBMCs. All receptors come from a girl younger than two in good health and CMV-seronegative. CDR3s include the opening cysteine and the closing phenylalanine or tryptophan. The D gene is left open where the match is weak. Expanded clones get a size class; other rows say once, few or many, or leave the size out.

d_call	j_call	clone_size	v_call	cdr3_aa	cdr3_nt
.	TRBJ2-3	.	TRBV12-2	CASRPPQNTDTQYF	TGTGCAAGTCGACCCCCACAGAACACAGATACGCAGTATTTT
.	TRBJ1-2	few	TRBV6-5	CASSYRGGNYGYTF	TGTGCCAGCAGTTACAGGGGAGGTAACTATGGCTACACCTTC
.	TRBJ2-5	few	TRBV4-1	CASSQGISVLETQYF	TGCGCCAGCAGCCAAGGTATTTCGGTGTTAGAGACCCAGTACTTC
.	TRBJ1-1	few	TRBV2	CASSEVRNTEAFF	TGTGCCAGCAGTGAGGTCAGGAACACTGAAGCTTTCTTT
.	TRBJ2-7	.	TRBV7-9	CASSFTVSYEQYF	TGTGCCAGCAGCTTTACAGTCTCCTACGAGCAGTACTTC
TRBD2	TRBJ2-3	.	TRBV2	CASRGGLSTDTQYF	TGTGCCAGCCGCGGGGGGCTTAGCACAGATACGCAGTATTTT
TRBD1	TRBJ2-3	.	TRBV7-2	CASSRTGGTDTQYF	TGTGCCAGCAGCCGAACAGGGGGCACAGATACGCAGTATTTT
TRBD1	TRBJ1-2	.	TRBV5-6	CASSYRDSSYGYTF	TGTGCCAGCAGCTACCGGGACAGCTCCTATGGCTACACCTTC
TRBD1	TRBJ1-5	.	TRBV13	CASSPRTGRNSNQPQHF	TGTGCCAGCAGCCCACGGACAGGGAGAAATAGCAATCAGCCCCAGCATTTT
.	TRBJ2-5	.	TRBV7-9	CASSAVGQSETQYF	TGTGCCAGCAGTGCGGTTGGACAGTCAGAGACCCAGTACTTC
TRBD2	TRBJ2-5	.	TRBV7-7	CASRSRVEREGAETQYF	TGTGCCAGCAGGTCGCGGGTTGAACGGGAGGGCGCCGAGACCCAGTACTTC
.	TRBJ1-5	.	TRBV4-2	CASSQTGTQNQPQHF	TGTGCCAGCAGCCAGACCGGGACACAAAATCAGCCCCAGCATTTT
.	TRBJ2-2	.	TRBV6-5	CASSYGGFNTGELFF	TGTGCCAGCAGTTACGGGGGGTTCAACACCGGGGAGCTGTTTTTT
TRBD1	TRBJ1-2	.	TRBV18	CASSGPGQGTDGYTF	TGTGCCAGCTCCGGACCCGGACAGGGCACGGATGGCTACACCTTC
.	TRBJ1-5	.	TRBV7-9	CASSLGASGSNQPQHF	TGTGCCAGCAGCTTAGGAGCATCAGGGAGCAATCAGCCCCAGCATTTT
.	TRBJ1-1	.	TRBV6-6	CASSYQQGDTEAFF	TGTGCCAGCAGTTATCAACAGGGAGATACTGAAGCTTTCTTT
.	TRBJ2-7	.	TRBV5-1	CASSLAAGNYEQYF	TGCGCCAGCAGCTTGGCGGCAGGGAACTACGAGCAGTACTTC
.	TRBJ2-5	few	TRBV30	CAWELQDEIVTQYF	TGTGCCTGGGAGCTACAGGACGAGATTGTGACCCAGTACTTC
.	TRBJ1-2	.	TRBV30	CAWSVGPDSGYGYTF	TGTGCCTGGAGTGTAGGCCCGGACAGCGGCTATGGCTACACCTTC
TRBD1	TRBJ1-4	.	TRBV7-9	CASSLGDRENEKLFF	TGTGCCAGCAGCTTAGGGGACAGGGAAAATGAAAAACTGTTTTTT
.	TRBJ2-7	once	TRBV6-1	CASSDTANYEQYF	TGTGCCAGCAGTGACACAGCAAACTACGAGCAGTACTTC
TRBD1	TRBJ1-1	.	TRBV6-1	CASSTQGGVAEAFF	TGTGCCAGCAGTACACAGGGGGGAGTCGCTGAAGCTTTCTTT
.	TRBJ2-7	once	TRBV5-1	CASSLSAVAPYEQYF	TGCGCCAGCAGCTTGAGCGCAGTAGCTCCCTACGAGCAGTACTTC
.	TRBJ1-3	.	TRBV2	CASRQESSGNTIYF	TGTGCCAGCAGACAGGAAAGCTCTGGAAACACCATATATTTT
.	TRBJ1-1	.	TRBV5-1	CASSQTMGTEAFF	TGCGCCAGCAGCCAGACTATGGGGACTGAAGCTTTCTTT
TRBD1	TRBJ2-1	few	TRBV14	CASSQDLSGGREQFF	TGTGCCAGCAGCCAAGATCTCTCAGGGGGCCGTGAGCAGTTCTTC
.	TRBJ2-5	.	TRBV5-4	CASSQQGREETRYF	TGTGCCAGCAGCCAGCAGGGAAGGGAGGAGACCCGGTACTTC
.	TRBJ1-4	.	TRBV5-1	CASSELVGDEKLFF	TGCGCCAGCAGCGAGTTAGTAGGGGATGAAAAACTGTTTTTT
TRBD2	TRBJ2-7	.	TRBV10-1	CASSSGLVGEQYF	TGCGCCAGCAGTTCGGGACTAGTGGGCGAGCAGTACTTC
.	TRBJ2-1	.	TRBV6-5	CASRGLSYNEQFF	TGTGCCAGCAGAGGACTATCCTACAATGAGCAGTTCTTC
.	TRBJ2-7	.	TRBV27	CASGPRVYEQYF	TGTGCCAGCGGTCCCAGGGTTTACGAGCAGTACTTC
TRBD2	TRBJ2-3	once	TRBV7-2	CASSLLGAGVADTQYF	TGTGCCAGCAGCTTATTGGGAGCGGGAGTTGCAGATACGCAGTATTTT
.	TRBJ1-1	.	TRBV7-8	CASSQPGFRFRPPNTEAFF	TGTGCCAGCAGCCAACCAGGGTTCCGGTTCCGCCCCCCGAACACTGAAGCTTTCTTT
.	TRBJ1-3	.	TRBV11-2	CASSPSTGSRNTIYF	TGTGCCAGCAGCCCATCAACAGGGTCACGAAACACCATATATTTT
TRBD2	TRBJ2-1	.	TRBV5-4	CASSLPAGVYYNEQFF	TGTGCCAGCAGCTTGCCAGCGGGGGTGTATTACAATGAGCAGTTCTTC
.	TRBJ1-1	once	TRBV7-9	CSSSYIITEAFF	TGTTCCAGCAGCTATATAATCACTGAAGCTTTCTTT
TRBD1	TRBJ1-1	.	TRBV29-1	CSVAGQMNTEAFF	TGCAGCGTCGCGGGACAGATGAACACTGAAGCTTTCTTT
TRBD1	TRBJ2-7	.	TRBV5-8	CASSLEGQGAEQYF	TGTGCCAGCAGCTTGGAGGGACAGGGCGCCGAGCAGTACTTC
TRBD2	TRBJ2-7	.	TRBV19	CASSILHKPGGRAGNYEQYF	TGTGCCAGTAGTATACTACACAAACCGGGGGGGAGGGCCGGGAACTACGAGCAGTACTTC